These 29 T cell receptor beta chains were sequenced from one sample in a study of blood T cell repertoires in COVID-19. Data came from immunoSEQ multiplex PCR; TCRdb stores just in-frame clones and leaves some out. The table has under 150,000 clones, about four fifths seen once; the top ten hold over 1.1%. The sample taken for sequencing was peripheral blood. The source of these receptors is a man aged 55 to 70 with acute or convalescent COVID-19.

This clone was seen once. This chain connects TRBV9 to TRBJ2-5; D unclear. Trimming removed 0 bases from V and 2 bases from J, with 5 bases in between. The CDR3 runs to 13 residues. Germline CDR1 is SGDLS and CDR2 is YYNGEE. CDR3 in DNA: TGTGCCAGCAGCGTAGGGCCGCAAGAGACCCAGTACTTC. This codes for CASSVGPQETQYF.

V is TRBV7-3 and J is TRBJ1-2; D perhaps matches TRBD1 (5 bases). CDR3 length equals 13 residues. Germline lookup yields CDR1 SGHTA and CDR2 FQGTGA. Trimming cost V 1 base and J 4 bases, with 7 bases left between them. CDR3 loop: CASSLRRGYGYTF. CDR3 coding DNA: TGTGCCAGCAGCTTAAGAAGGGGCTATGGCTACACCTTC.

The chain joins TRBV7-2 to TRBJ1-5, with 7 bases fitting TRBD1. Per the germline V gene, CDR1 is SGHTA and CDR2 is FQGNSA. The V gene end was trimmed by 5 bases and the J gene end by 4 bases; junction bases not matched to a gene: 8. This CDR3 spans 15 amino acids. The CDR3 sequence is CASSRDRVENQPQHF. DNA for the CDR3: TGTGCCAGCAGCCGTGACAGGGTAGAAAATCAGCCCCAGCATTTT. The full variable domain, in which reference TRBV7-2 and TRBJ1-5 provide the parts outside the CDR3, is GAGVSQSPSNKVTEKGKDVELRCDPISGHTALYWYRQSLGQGLEFLIYFQGNSAPDKSGLPSDRFSAERTGGSVSTLTIQRTQQEDSAVYLCASSRDRVENQPQHFGDGTRLSIL.

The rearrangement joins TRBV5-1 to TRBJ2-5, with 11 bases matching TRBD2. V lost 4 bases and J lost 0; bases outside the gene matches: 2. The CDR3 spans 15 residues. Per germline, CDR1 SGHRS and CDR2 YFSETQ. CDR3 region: CASSVGLADQETQYF. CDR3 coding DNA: TGCGCCAGCAGCGTGGGACTAGCGGACCAAGAGACCCAGTACTTC.

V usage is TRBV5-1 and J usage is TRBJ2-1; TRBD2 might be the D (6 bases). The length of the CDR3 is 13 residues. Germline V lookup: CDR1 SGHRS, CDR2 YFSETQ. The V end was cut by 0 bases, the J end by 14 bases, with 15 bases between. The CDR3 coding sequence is TGCGCCAGCAGCTTGGCCGGGACTGCCTTGGAGTTCTTC. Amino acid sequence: CASSLAGTALEFF.

The CDR3 is CATSDIAGGPRETQYF. The CDR3 DNA follows: TGTGCCACCAGTGACATAGCGGGGGGGCCCAGGGAGACCCAGTACTTC. This rearrangement joins TRBV24-1 to TRBJ2-5; 11 bases fit TRBD2. V trimming: 4 bases; J trimming: 5 bases; junction bases outside the gene matches: 8. The CDR3 covers 16 residues. Looked up from germline, CDR1 is KGHDR and CDR2 is SFDVKD.

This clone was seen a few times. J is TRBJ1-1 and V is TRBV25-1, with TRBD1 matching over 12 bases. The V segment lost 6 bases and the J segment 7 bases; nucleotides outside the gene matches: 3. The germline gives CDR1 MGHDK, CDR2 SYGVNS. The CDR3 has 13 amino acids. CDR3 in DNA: TGTGCCAGCAGGGGACAGGGGGCTGGTGAAGCTTTCTTT. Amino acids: CASRGQGAGEAFF. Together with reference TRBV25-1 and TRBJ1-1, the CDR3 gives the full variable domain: EADIYQTPRYLVIGTGKKITLECSQTMGHDKMYWYQQDPGMELHLIHYSYGVNSTEKGDLSSESTVSRIRTEHFPLTLESARPSHTSQYLCASRGQGAGEAFFGQGTRLTVV.

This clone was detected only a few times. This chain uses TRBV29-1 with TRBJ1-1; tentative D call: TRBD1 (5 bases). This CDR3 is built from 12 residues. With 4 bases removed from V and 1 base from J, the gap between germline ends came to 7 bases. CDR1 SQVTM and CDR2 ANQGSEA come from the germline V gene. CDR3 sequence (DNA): TGCAGCGTTGGGACACCGAACACTGAAGCTTTCTTT. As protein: CSVGTPNTEAFF.

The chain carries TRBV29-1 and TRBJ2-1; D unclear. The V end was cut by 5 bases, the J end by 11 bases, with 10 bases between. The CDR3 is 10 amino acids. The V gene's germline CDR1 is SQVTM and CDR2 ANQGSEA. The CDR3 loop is CSVFEAQQFF. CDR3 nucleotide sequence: TGCAGCGTTTTTGAGGCGCAGCAGTTCTTC.

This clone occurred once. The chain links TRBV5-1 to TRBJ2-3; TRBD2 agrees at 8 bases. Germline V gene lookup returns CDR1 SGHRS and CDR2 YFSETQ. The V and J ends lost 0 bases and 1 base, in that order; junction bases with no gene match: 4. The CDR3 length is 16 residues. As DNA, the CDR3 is TGCGCCAGCAGCTTGGGTAGCGGGGCCCGCACAGATACGCAGTATTTT. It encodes CASSLGSGARTDTQYF.

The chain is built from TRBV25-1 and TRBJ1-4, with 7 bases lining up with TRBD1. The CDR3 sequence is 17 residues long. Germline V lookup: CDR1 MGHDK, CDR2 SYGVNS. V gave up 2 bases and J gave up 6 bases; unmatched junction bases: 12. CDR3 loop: CASSEAERQGRYEKLFF. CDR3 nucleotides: TGTGCCAGCAGTGAAGCCGAAAGACAGGGAAGATATGAAAAACTGTTTTTT. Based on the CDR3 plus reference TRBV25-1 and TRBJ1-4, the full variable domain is EADIYQTPRYLVIGTGKKITLECSQTMGHDKMYWYQQDPGMELHLIHYSYGVNSTEKGDLSSESTVSRIRTEHFPLTLESARPSHTSQYLCASSEAERQGRYEKLFFGSGTQLSVL.

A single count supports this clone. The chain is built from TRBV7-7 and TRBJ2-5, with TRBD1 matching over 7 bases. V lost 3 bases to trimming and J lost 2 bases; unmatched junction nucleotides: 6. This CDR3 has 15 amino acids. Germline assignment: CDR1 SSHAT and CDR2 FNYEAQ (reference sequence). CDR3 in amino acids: CASSLTGFGQETQYF. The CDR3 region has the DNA TGTGCCAGCAGCTTGACAGGGTTTGGGCAAGAGACCCAGTACTTC.

The CDR3 spells CASSHGRGYSPLHF. CDR3 nucleotide sequence: TGTGCCAGCAGCCATGGAAGAGGTTATTCACCCCTCCACTTT. The chain combines TRBV3-1 (or the pseudogene TRBV3-2) with TRBJ1-6; no clear D gene. The germline V and J ends were trimmed by 3 bases and 8 bases, with 11 bases remaining between them. The CDR3 spans 14 residues. Germline V gene data show CDR1 as LGHDT and CDR2 as YNNKEL (reference sequence).

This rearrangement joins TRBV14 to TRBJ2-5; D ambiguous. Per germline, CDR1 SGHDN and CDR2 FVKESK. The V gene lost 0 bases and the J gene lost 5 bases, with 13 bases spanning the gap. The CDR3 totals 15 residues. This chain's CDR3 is CASSQDIRALETQYF. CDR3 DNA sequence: TGTGCCAGCAGCCAAGATATTCGAGCTTTGGAGACCCAGTACTTC.

CDR3 sequence (DNA): TGTGCCAGCAGCTTACCCCAGGGGGCGTATGGCTACACCTTC. Translation gives CASSLPQGAYGYTF. The chain carries TRBV5-5 and TRBJ1-2; 8 bases map to TRBD1. V shed 2 bases, J shed 5 bases, and the junction held 5 bases outside the gene matches. The length of the CDR3 is 14 residues. Germline-derived CDR1 and CDR2 are SGHKS and YYEKEE (reference sequence).

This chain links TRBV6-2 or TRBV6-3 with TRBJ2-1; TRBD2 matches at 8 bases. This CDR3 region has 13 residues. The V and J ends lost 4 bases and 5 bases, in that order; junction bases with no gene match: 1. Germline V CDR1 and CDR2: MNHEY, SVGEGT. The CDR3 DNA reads TGTGCCAGCAGTTTACTAGCGGACAATGAGCAGTTCTTC. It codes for CASSLLADNEQFF.

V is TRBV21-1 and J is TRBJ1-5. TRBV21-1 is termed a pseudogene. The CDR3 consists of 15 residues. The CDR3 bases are TGTGCCAGCAGCCGAGGGCGGCAGAGCAATCAGCCCCAGCATTTT. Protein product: CASSRGRQSNQPQHF.

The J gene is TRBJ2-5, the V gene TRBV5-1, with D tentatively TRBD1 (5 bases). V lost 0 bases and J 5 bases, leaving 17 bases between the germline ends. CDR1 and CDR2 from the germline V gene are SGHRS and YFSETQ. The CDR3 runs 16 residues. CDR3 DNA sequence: TGCGCCAGCAGCTTGGTTCCAAATCAGGGTAGGGAGACCCAGTACTTC. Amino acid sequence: CASSLVPNQGRETQYF.

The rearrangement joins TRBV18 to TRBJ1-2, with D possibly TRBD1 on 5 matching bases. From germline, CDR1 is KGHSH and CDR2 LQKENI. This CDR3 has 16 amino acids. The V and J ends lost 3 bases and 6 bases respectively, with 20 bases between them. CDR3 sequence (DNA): TGTGCCAGCTCACCCAACGGACGTCAGGGAAGGAATGGCTACACCTTC. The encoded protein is CASSPNGRQGRNGYTF. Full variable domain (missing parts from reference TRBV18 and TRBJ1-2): NAGVMQNPRHLVRRRGQEARLRCSPMKGHSHVYWYRQLPEEGLKFMVYLQKENIIDESGMPKERFSAEFPKEGPSILRIQQVVRGDSAAYFCASSPNGRQGRNGYTFGSGTRLTVV.

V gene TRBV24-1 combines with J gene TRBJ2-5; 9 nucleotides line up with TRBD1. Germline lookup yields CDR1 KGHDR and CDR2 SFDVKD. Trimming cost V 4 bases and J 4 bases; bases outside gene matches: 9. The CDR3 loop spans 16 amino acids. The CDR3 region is CATSEPTGGRGETQYF. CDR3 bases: TGTGCCACCAGTGAACCTACAGGGGGCCGAGGAGAGACCCAGTACTTC.

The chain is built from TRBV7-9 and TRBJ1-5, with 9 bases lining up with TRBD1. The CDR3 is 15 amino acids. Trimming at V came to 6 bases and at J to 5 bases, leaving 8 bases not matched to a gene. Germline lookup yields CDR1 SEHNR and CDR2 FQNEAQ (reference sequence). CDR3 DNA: TGTGCCAGCAGTTTGGGGCGGACAGGGGATCAGCCCCAGCATTTT. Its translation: CASSLGRTGDQPQHF. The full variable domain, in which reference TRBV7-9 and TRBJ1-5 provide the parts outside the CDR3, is DTGVSQNPRHKITKRGQNVTFRCDPISEHNRLYWYRQTLGQGPEFLTYFQNEAQLEKSRLLSDRFSAERPKGSFSTLEIQRTEQGDSAMYLCASSLGRTGDQPQHFGDGTRLSIL.

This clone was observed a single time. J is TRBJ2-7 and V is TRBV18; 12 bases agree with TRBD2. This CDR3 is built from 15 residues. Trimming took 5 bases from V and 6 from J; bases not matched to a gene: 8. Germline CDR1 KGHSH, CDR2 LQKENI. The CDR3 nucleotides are TGTGCCAGCTCAGGACTAGCGGGAAAGCGGGGCGAGCAGTACTTC. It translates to CASSGLAGKRGEQYF.

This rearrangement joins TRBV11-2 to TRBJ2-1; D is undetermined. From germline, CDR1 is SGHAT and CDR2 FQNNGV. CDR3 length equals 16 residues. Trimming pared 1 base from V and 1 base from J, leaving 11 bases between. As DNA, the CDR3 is TGTGCCAGCAGCTTAGCGAACTCCCTGTCCTACAATGAGCAGTTCTTC. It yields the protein CASSLANSLSYNEQFF.

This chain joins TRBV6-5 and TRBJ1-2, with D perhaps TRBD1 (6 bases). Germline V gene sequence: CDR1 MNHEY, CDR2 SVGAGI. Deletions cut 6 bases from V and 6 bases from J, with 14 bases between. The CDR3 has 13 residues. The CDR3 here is CASRTPGEHGYTF. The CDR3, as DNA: TGTGCCAGCAGGACTCCAGGGGAACATGGCTACACCTTC.

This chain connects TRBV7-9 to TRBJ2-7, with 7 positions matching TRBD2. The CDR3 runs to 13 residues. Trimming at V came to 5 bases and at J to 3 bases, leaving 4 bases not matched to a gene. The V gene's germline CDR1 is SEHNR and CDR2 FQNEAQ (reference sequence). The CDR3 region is CASSNRDYYEQYF. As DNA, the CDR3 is TGTGCCAGCAGCAACCGGGACTACTACGAGCAGTACTTC.

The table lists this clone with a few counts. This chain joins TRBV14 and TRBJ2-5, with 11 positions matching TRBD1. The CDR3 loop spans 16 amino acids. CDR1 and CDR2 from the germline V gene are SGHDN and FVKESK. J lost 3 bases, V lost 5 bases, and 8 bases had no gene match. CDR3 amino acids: CASSSRTGGAEETQYF. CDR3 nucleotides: TGTGCCAGCAGCTCCCGGACAGGGGGCGCTGAAGAGACCCAGTACTTC. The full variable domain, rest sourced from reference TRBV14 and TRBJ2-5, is EAGVTQFPSHSVIEKGQTVTLRCDPISGHDNLYWYRRVMGKEIKFLLHFVKESKQDESGMPNNRFLAERTGGTYSTLKVQPAELEDSGVYFCASSSRTGGAEETQYFGPGTRLLVL.

The CDR3 sequence is CASSEARGSNEQFF. The CDR3 DNA reads as TGTGCCAGCAGTGAAGCCCGGGGGAGCAATGAGCAGTTCTTC. V gene TRBV2 combines with J gene TRBJ2-1; TRBD2 might be the D (6 bases). V was clipped by 0 bases and J by 6 bases, with 9 bases between them. Germline V gene data show CDR1 as SNHLY and CDR2 as FYNNEI. The CDR3 has 14 residues.

Written as DNA, the CDR3 is TGTGCCAGTAGTACTCGGACGCGGGGACTCTACGAGCAGTACTTC. It yields the protein CASSTRTRGLYEQYF. V is TRBV19 and J is TRBJ2-7; the D gene is possibly TRBD2 (6 bases). CDR3 size: 15 residues. CDR1 is LNHDA, CDR2 SQIVND, per germline (reference sequence). V lost 4 bases and J 3 bases, leaving 16 bases between the germline ends. Full variable domain (outside the CDR3, taken from reference TRBV19 and TRBJ2-7): DGGITQSPKYLFRKEGQNVTLSCEQNLNHDAMYWYRQDPGQGLRLIYYSQIVNDFQKGDIAEGYSVSREKKESFPLTVTSAQKNPTAFYLCASSTRTRGLYEQYFGPGTRLTVT.

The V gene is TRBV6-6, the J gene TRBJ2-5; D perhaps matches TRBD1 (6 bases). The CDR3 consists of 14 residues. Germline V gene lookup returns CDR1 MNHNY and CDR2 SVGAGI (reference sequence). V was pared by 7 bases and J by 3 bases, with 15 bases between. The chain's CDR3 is CASKIGRTEETQYF. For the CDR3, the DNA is TGTGCCAGCAAGATCGGAAGGACAGAAGAGACCCAGTACTTC.